The 4 T cell receptor beta chains in this list originate from one sample, sequenced in a study of multiple sclerosis patients with progressive multifocal leukoencephalopathy. Time point specified: time of PML onset. The protocol was immunoSEQ multiplex PCR, while the TCRdb copy is restricted to in-frame clones and leaves out a portion. The table has about 31,000 clones, about 91% seen once. Source: PBMCs, taken from a patient treated with natalizumab. Source of these receptors: a woman between 40 and 50 years old with progressive multifocal leukoencephalopathy.

V and J are TRBV10-1 and TRBJ2-3, with D maybe TRBD2 (6 bases). V shed 2 bases and J shed 3 bases, with 9 bases lying between them. From germline, CDR1 is WNHNN and CDR2 SYGVQD (reference sequence). The CDR3 runs to 14 residues. The CDR3 region has the DNA TGCGCCAGCAGTGAGGGCGGGGAAACAGATACGCAGTATTTT. Translated: CASSEGGETDTQYF.

V usage is TRBV29-1 and J usage is TRBJ2-3, with D hard to call. The germline V and J ends were trimmed by 3 bases and 6 bases, with 13 bases remaining between them. Germline V gene data show CDR1 as SQVTM and CDR2 as ANQGSEA. CDR3 size: 13 residues. The CDR3 loop reads CSVEAKAQDTQYF. The CDR3 nucleotides are TGCAGCGTTGAGGCGAAGGCCCAGGATACGCAGTATTTT.

The rearrangement links TRBV7-9 to TRBJ2-2, with D possibly being TRBD1 (5 bases). CDR3 length equals 16 residues. Germline loops: CDR1 SEHNR, CDR2 FQNEAQ (reference sequence). Trimming stripped 5 bases from V and 0 bases from J, with 13 bases between. CDR3 DNA: TGTGCCAGCAGCCGTTCCAGGGAATCGAACACCGGGGAGCTGTTTTTT. It specifies CASSRSRESNTGELFF.

The chain joins TRBV7-8 to TRBJ2-3, with unresolved D. The CDR3 loop spans 14 amino acids. Germline assignment: CDR1 SGHVS and CDR2 FQNEAQ. The V end was cut by 6 bases, the J end by 2 bases, with 12 bases between. CDR3 loop: CASRGYSHTDTQYF. CDR3 bases: TGTGCCAGCAGAGGGTACAGCCACACAGATACGCAGTATTTT.